This entry lists 25 T cell receptor beta chains sequenced from one sample in a study of blood T cell repertoires in COVID-19. Only in-frame clones appear in the TCRdb table, and some are missing; sequencing was by immunoSEQ multiplex PCR. Of about 50,000 clones listed, about 86% are singletons. Sequenced: peripheral blood. All receptors come from a woman aged 80 or older with acute or convalescent COVID-19.

The V and J genes are TRBV25-1 and TRBJ1-2; D may be TRBD1 (6 bases). The CDR3 has 15 amino acids. Trimming left V 3 bases short and J 4 bases short, with 15 bases between. Germline assignment: CDR1 MGHDK and CDR2 SYGVNS. CDR3 DNA sequence: TGTGCCAGCAGTGATTGGACAGTCAGCCCCTATGGCTACACCTTC. Protein sequence: CASSDWTVSPYGYTF.

The chain uses TRBV7-9 and TRBJ1-3; D is perhaps TRBD1 (5 bases). The CDR3 spans 14 residues. Trimming took 3 bases from V and 1 from J, leaving 7 bases between them. From germline, CDR1 is SEHNR and CDR2 FQNEAQ (reference sequence). CDR3: CASSFGGSGNTIYF. As DNA, the CDR3 is TGTGCCAGCAGCTTCGGGGGGTCTGGAAACACCATATATTTT.

The V gene is TRBV24-1, the J gene TRBJ2-1, with 13 bases identical to TRBD2. Germline lookup yields CDR1 KGHDR and CDR2 SFDVKD. The junction had 8 bases not matched to a gene; V was cut back by 5 bases and J by 5 bases. The CDR3 is 17 amino acids. CDR3 DNA: TGTGCCACCAGTGCTACCACCGGGACTAGCGGGGACAATGAGCAGTTCTTC. Its protein product is CATSATTGTSGDNEQFF.

This chain links TRBV29-1 with TRBJ1-2; D perhaps matches TRBD1 (5 bases). With 2 bases removed from V and 4 bases from J, the gap between germline ends came to 8 bases. This CDR3 region has 12 residues. Looked up from germline, CDR1 is SQVTM and CDR2 is ANQGSEA. The DNA of the CDR3 is TGCAGCGTTGAAACAGGCCCCTATGGCTACACCTTC. This sequence encodes CSVETGPYGYTF.

The chain employs TRBV4-1 and TRBJ1-1, with a tentative D call TRBD1 (5 bases). Germline loops: CDR1 MGHRA, CDR2 YSYEKL. V was shortened by 0 bases and J by 4 bases, with 15 bases between the two germline ends. The CDR3 sequence is 16 residues long. In DNA form, the CDR3 reads TGCGCCAGCAGCCAAGATCCGTCCCAGGGATTCACTGAAGCTTTCTTT. Translated: CASSQDPSQGFTEAFF.

The chain uses TRBV5-4 and TRBJ2-1, with 9 bases aligning to TRBD2. V dropped 0 bases and J dropped 2; count of bases not matched to a gene: 3. This CDR3 is built from 16 residues. Germline lookup yields CDR1 SGHNT and CDR2 YYREEE (reference sequence). DNA for the CDR3: TGTGCCAGCAGCTTGGACGGCGGGGGGGCCTACAATGAGCAGTTCTTC. It translates to CASSLDGGGAYNEQFF.

The chain carries TRBV2 and TRBJ1-2; unclear D gene. The CDR3 sequence is 12 residues long. Trimming removed 3 bases at V and 7 bases at J, with 9 bases between. CDR1 and CDR2 (germline): SNHLY, FYNNEI. The CDR3, as DNA: TGTGCCAGCAGTGATCTGTCTAGTGGCTACACCTTC. This sequence encodes CASSDLSSGYTF.

The chain employs TRBV11-2 and TRBJ1-1, with TRBD1 as a possible D gene (5 bases). This CDR3 contains 14 residues. V was shortened by 1 base and J by 7 bases, with 13 bases between the two germline ends. CDR1 SGHAT and CDR2 FQNNGV come from the germline V gene. The CDR3 DNA is TGTGCCAGCAGCTTAGGTCGCTCCGGGGGTGAAGCTTTCTTT. The encoded protein is CASSLGRSGGEAFF.

The chain is built from TRBV19 and TRBJ1-3; D perhaps matches TRBD1 (5 bases). From germline, CDR1 is LNHDA and CDR2 SQIVND (reference sequence). The CDR3 has 14 residues. The V end was cut by 6 bases, the J end by 1 base, with 10 bases between. The CDR3 nucleotides read TGTGCCAGTAGGTCCTCAGGGTCTGGAAACACCATATATTTT. Translation gives CASRSSGSGNTIYF.

The J gene is TRBJ1-6, the V gene TRBV2, with D perhaps TRBD1 (6 bases). This CDR3 is built from 15 residues. Deletions cut 3 bases from V and 5 bases from J, with 11 bases between. CDR1 SNHLY and CDR2 FYNNEI come from the germline V gene. In nucleotides, the CDR3 is TGTGCCAGCAGTGATCAGGGGATCCATAATTCACCCCTCCACTTT. This codes for CASSDQGIHNSPLHF. The full variable domain, its missing parts supplied by reference TRBV2 and TRBJ1-6, is EPEVTQTPSHQVTQMGQEVILRCVPISNHLYFYWYRQILGQKVEFLVSFYNNEISEKSEIFDDQFSVERPDGSNFTLKIRSTKLEDSAMYFCASSDQGIHNSPLHFGNGTRLTVT.

The gene calls are TRBV20-1 and TRBJ1-1, with a possible D match to TRBD1 (5 bases). CDR1 DFQATT and CDR2 SNEGSKA come from the germline V gene (reference sequence). The CDR3 consists of 13 residues. The V and J ends lost 3 bases and 3 bases respectively, with 11 bases between them. The CDR3 loop is CSASRWGDTEAFF. The DNA of the CDR3 is TGCAGTGCTAGTCGATGGGGCGACACTGAAGCTTTCTTT.

The V call is TRBV11-2, the J call TRBJ1-1; 9 bases are shared with TRBD1. The CDR3 consists of 15 residues. The J segment lost 1 base and the V segment lost 4 bases, leaving 4 bases of the junction unmatched. CDR1 is SGHAT, CDR2 FQNNGV, per germline. The CDR3, as DNA: TGTGCCAGCAGCTCTCGGGGACAGGGGAACACTGAAGCTTTCTTT. It codes for CASSSRGQGNTEAFF.

V usage is TRBV27 and J usage is TRBJ2-3; 12 bases line up with TRBD2. This CDR3 spans 17 amino acids. From germline, CDR1 is MNHEY and CDR2 SMNVEV (reference sequence). Trimming took 5 bases from V and 2 from J; bases not matched to a gene: 8. For the CDR3, the DNA is TGTGCCAGCAGTCACAGGACTAGCGGGGAACTCACAGATACGCAGTATTTT. Translated: CASSHRTSGELTDTQYF.

The chain uses TRBV6-6 and TRBJ1-1; no firm D call. The germline V gene encodes CDR1 MNHNY and CDR2 SVGAGI (reference sequence). Trimming stripped 2 bases from V and 4 bases from J, with 8 bases between. CDR3 length: 13 amino acids. CDR3 amino acids: CASSYHRGTEAFF. The CDR3 DNA reads as TGTGCCAGCAGTTACCATCGAGGCACTGAAGCTTTCTTT.

About this clone itself: The same CDR3 also results from other DNA sequences found in this sample. J is TRBJ2-1 and V is TRBV5-1; 13 bases map to TRBD2. Trimming at V came to 4 bases and at J to 6 bases, leaving 4 bases not matched to a gene. Germline values: CDR1 SGHRS, CDR2 YFSETQ. The CDR3 length is 15 residues. CDR3 nucleotides: TGCGCCAGCAGCCCGACTAGCGGGGGGTCCAATGAGCAGTTCTTC. This gives the protein CASSPTSGGSNEQFF.

The chain joins TRBV6-1 to TRBJ1-5; a weak D match, TRBD1 (6 bases). This CDR3 is 14 amino acids long. CDR1 MNHNS and CDR2 SASEGT come from the germline V gene. Trimming cost V 0 bases and J 6 bases, with 9 bases left between them. The CDR3 protein is CASSEAYRAQPQHF. The DNA for the CDR3 is TGTGCCAGCAGTGAAGCCTACAGGGCTCAGCCCCAGCATTTT.

This clone has more than one count but fewer than ten. The rearrangement joins TRBV9 to TRBJ2-1; 9 nucleotides line up with TRBD1. The trim removed 0 bases at V and 2 bases at J, leaving 3 bases unmatched. This CDR3 region has 16 residues. Germline CDR1 reads SGDLS; CDR2 reads YYNGEE. For the CDR3, the DNA is TGTGCCAGCAGCGTAGAACAGGGGGCAGCCTACAATGAGCAGTTCTTC. It encodes CASSVEQGAAYNEQFF.

The chain employs TRBV6-6 and TRBJ1-1; 8 bases are a match to TRBD1. CDR1 MNHNY and CDR2 SVGAGI come from the germline V gene (reference sequence). CDR3 length: 14 amino acids. The ends lost 6 bases at V and 5 bases at J; junction bases unmatched: 8. CDR3 protein: CASRSTGGRTEAFF. The CDR3 DNA reads as TGTGCCAGCAGATCCACAGGGGGTAGGACTGAAGCTTTCTTT.

The V and J genes are TRBV27 and TRBJ2-2; a weak D match, TRBD2 (5 bases). Trimming removed 6 bases from V and 1 base from J, with 9 bases in between. The length of the CDR3 is 14 residues. CDR1 is MNHEY, CDR2 SMNVEV, per germline (reference sequence). CDR3: CASSRGLNTGELFF. In nucleotides, the CDR3 is TGTGCCAGCAGCAGAGGGCTGAACACCGGGGAGCTGTTTTTT.

V usage is TRBV3-1 (or the pseudogene TRBV3-2) and J usage is TRBJ2-1; a weak D match, TRBD1 (6 bases). Germline lookup yields CDR1 LGHDT and CDR2 YNNKEL (reference sequence). The CDR3 has 14 residues. The germline V and J ends were trimmed by 1 base and 7 bases, with 11 bases remaining between them. CDR3 region: CASSQGQTGNEQFF. CDR3 coding DNA: TGTGCCAGCAGCCAAGGCCAGACAGGTAATGAGCAGTTCTTC.

The chain employs TRBV30 and TRBJ2-3; 10 bases agree with TRBD1. There are 15 residues in the CDR3. The V gene end was trimmed by 4 bases and the J gene end by 4 bases; junction bases not matched to a gene: 8. Germline V gene lookup returns CDR1 GTSNPN and CDR2 SVGIG (reference sequence). Here the CDR3 DNA reads TGTGCCTGGACCGACCGGGACAGGGGATCAGATACGCAGTATTTT. It yields the protein CAWTDRDRGSDTQYF.

This rearrangement joins TRBV19 to TRBJ1-2; 9 bases line up with TRBD1. Per germline, CDR1 LNHDA and CDR2 SQIVND (reference sequence). The CDR3 runs 16 residues. V gave up 4 bases and J gave up 4 bases; unmatched junction bases: 10. CDR3: CASSTDRGMASYGYTF. CDR3 coding DNA: TGTGCCAGTAGTACCGACAGGGGGATGGCTAGCTATGGCTACACCTTC.

V usage is TRBV2 and J usage is TRBJ2-7, with a tentative D call TRBD2 (6 bases). The germline V gene has CDR1 SNHLY and CDR2 FYNNEI. Between the trimmed V and J ends, which lost 2 bases and 2 bases, there was a span of 10 bases. The length of the CDR3 is 14 residues. In DNA form, the CDR3 reads TGTGCCAGCAGTGAATTGCGGGGACCCTACGAGCAGTACTTC. It specifies CASSELRGPYEQYF.

The V gene is TRBV3-1 (or the pseudogene TRBV3-2), the J gene TRBJ2-7; D unclear. Between the trimmed V and J ends, which lost 3 bases and 0 bases, there was a span of 3 bases. Germline lookup yields CDR1 LGHDT and CDR2 YNNKEL (reference sequence). The CDR3 runs 12 residues. The CDR3: CASSQYSYEQYF. The CDR3 region has the DNA TGTGCCAGCAGCCAGTACTCCTACGAGCAGTACTTC.

The chain joins TRBV11-2 to TRBJ2-2; 10 positions match TRBD1. The junction had 2 bases not matched to a gene; V was cut back by 1 base and J by 6 bases. Germline assignment: CDR1 SGHAT and CDR2 FQNNGV. CDR3 length: 15 amino acids. CDR3 region: CASSLVTGGSGELFF. In nucleotides, the CDR3 is TGTGCCAGCAGCTTAGTGACAGGGGGCTCCGGGGAGCTGTTTTTT. Full variable domain (remainder filled in from reference TRBV11-2 and TRBJ2-2): EAGVAQSPRYKIIEKRQSVAFWCNPISGHATLYWYQQILGQGPKLLIQFQNNGVVDDSQLPKDRFSAERLKGVDSTLKIQPAKLEDSAVYLCASSLVTGGSGELFFGEGSRLTVL.